Below, one T cell receptor (beta chain) is given with its context. Per the original data handling: Reference gene primer amplification gave estimated nucleated cell counts. Some clones are missing from TCRdb's copy, which holds only in-frame ones; the method was immunoSEQ multiplex PCR. V and J calls and clone size are given by that table; D and trimming were obtained from the DNA. Among 75,000 to 90,000 clones, over 75% were seen once, and the ten largest hold over 8.5%. The data stem from a study of blood T cell repertoires in COVID-19. Across the study: Italy, Spain and the United States were the sources of the convalescent and acute COVID-19 samples. Sample material is recorded as cDNA or gDNA derived from T cells, B-cell-depleted T cells, or PBMCs.

Germline CDR1 reads GTSNPN; CDR2 reads SVGIG (reference sequence). Trimming shortened V by 5 bases and J by 3 bases, and 14 bases separated the two germline ends. The CDR3 is 14 amino acids. What was sequenced was peripheral blood. This clonotype originated in an elderly man with acute or convalescent COVID-19. The chain has TRBV30 and TRBJ1-3; TRBD1 is a possible D gene (6 bases). The CDR3 DNA reads TGTGCCTGGGGACGCGGGGGGCGTGGAAACACCATATATTTT. Its protein product is CAWGRGGRGNTIYF.